This T cell receptor (beta chain) came from a study of blood T cells in healthy people across ages. The CDR3 sequence is 12 residues long. CDR1 and CDR2 (germline): KGHSH, LQKENI. V shed 1 base and J shed 10 bases, with 10 bases lying between them. This clonotype appeared a few times. Its target is not known. The study, taken as a whole, reports: Naive T cell percentage strongly correlated with TCR beta diversity. Expanded clonotype shifts may have been confounded, as the donors had an unknown CMV status.

Next came a second PCR, run for roughly 6 to 11 cycles, which used a sample-barcoded 5' primer along with a J-beta primer mix. TCRdb fed the 5' RACE reads into MiXCR, producing one record per CDR3 protein. This sample has just under 550,000 distinct CDR3 sequences, with approximately 25% found just once. This same sample was also taken into another study, of T cells of mothers and their children. As reported in that work: The donor cohort consisted of three healthy Caucasian mothers and their six children.

Sequencing was performed on blood. The sequence came from a boy between 10 and 17 years old in good health. The rearrangement uses TRBV18 and TRBJ1-1; D is unresolved. The CDR3 reads CASSPLEGSAFF. CDR3 in DNA: TGTGCCAGCTCACCACTGGAGGGATCAGCTTTCTTT.